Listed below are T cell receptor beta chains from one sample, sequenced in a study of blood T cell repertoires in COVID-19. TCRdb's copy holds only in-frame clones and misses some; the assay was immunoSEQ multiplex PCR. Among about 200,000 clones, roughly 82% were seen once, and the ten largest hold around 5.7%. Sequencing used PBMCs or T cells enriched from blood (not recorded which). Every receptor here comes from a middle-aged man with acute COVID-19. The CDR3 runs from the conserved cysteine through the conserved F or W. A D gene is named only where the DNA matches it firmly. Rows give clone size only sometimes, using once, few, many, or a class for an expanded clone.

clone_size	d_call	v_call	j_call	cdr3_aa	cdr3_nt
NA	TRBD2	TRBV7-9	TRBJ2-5	CASSSLRGGRVQETQYF	TGTGCCAGCAGCTCCCTTAGGGGCGGGAGGGTCCAAGAGACCCAGTACTTC
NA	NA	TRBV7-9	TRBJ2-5	CASSSKEGLGRETQYF	TGTGCCAGCAGCTCGAAGGAGGGCCTCGGGCGGGAGACCCAGTACTTC
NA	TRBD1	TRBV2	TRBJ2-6	CAEGQGLGGANVLTF	TGTGCCGAGGGACAGGGGCTCGGTGGGGCCAACGTCCTGACTTTC
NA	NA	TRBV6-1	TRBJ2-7	CASSEIGVSYEQYF	TGTGCCAGCAGTGAGATAGGGGTGTCCTACGAGCAGTACTTC
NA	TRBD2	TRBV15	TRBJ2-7	CATSTTSTYEQYF	TGTGCCACCAGCACGACTAGCACCTACGAGCAGTACTTC
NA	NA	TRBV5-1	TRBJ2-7	CASSLDSPYEQYF	TGCGCCAGCAGCTTGGACTCCCCCTACGAGCAGTACTTC
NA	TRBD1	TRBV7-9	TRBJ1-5	CASSLSTTGGHQPQHF	TGTGCCAGCAGCTTATCGACTACAGGGGGCCATCAGCCCCAGCATTTT
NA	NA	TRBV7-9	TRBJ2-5	CASSPYRDTFVRETQYF	TGTGCCAGCAGCCCATACCGGGACACCTTTGTTCGAGAGACCCAGTACTTC
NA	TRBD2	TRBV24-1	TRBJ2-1	CATSDLYAGGRSEQFF	TGTGCCACCAGTGATTTGTACGCGGGAGGGCGAAGTGAGCAGTTCTTC
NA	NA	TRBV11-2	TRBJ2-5	CASSLARPSGETQYF	TGTGCCAGCAGCTTAGCTAGACCTTCGGGGGAGACCCAGTACTTC
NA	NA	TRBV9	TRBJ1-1	CASSVGYTEAFF	TGTGCCAGCAGCGTCGGTTACACTGAAGCTTTCTTT
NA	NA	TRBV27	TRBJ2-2	CASSFAGLVPNTGELFF	TGTGCCAGCAGTTTTGCAGGGCTGGTTCCGAACACCGGGGAGCTGTTTTTT
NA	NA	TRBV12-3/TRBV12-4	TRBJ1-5	CASSAEGPQHF	TGTGCCAGCAGTGCCGAGGGACCCCAGCATTTT
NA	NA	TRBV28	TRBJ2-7	CASSLYRAYEQYF	TGTGCCAGCAGTTTATACAGGGCCTACGAGCAGTACTTC
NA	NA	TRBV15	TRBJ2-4	CATSRLPPRETAKNIQYF	TGTGCCACCAGCAGATTACCCCCACGGGAGACAGCCAAAAACATTCAGTACTTC
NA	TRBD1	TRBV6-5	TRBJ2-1	CASIGDRGGHEQFF	TGTGCCAGCATCGGGGACAGAGGCGGGCATGAGCAGTTCTTC
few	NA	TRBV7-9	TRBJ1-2	CASSYVEAWGYTF	TGTGCCAGCAGCTATGTTGAAGCATGGGGCTACACCTTC
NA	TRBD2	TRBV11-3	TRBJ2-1	CASSPPWTSGSPYNEQFF	TGTGCCAGCAGCCCCCCCTGGACTAGCGGGAGCCCATACAATGAGCAGTTCTTC
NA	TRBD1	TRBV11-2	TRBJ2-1	CASIETGSWYEQFF	TGTGCCAGCATCGAGACAGGGAGTTGGTATGAGCAGTTCTTC
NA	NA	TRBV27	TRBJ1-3	CASLRGDRSGNTIYF	TGTGCCAGCCTCCGGGGGGATAGGTCTGGAAACACCATATATTTT
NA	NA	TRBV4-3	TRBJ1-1	CASSQTERGEAFF	TGCGCCAGCAGCCAAACGGAGAGGGGGGAAGCTTTCTTT
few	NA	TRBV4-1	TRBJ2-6	CASSQPDNPSGANVLTF	TGCGCCAGCAGCCAACCGGACAACCCTTCTGGGGCCAACGTCCTGACTTTC
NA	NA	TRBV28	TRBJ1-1	CASTGTEAFF	TGTGCCAGCACCGGGACTGAAGCTTTCTTT
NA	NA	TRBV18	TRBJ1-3	CASSPDSSGNTIYF	TGTGCCAGCTCACCCGACTCCTCTGGAAACACCATATATTTT
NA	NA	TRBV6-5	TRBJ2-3	CASSYGPPGGTDTQYF	TGTGCCAGCAGTTACGGGCCCCCCGGGGGCACAGATACGCAGTATTTT
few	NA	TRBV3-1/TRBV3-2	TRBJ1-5	CASSMTGGQPQHF	TGTGCCAGCAGCATGACAGGTGGACAGCCCCAGCATTTT
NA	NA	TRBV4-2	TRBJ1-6	CASSPPAREFVSPLHF	TGTGCCAGCAGCCCCCCGGCGAGGGAATTCGTTTCACCCCTCCACTTT
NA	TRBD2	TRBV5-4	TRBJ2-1	CASSLVPPSGRYNEQFF	TGTGCCAGCAGCTTGGTCCCTCCTAGCGGAAGGTACAATGAGCAGTTCTTC
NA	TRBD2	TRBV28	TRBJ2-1	CASSPTSGRRGGSEQFF	TGTGCCAGCAGTCCGACTAGCGGGAGGAGGGGGGGTAGCGAGCAGTTCTTC
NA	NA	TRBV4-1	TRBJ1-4	CASSLPPDRYNEKLFF	TGCGCCAGCAGCCTCCCCCCGGACAGATATAATGAAAAACTGTTTTTT
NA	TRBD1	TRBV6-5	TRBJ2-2	CASSHGTGRVGELFF	TGTGCCAGCAGTCACGGGACAGGGAGGGTCGGGGAGCTGTTTTTT
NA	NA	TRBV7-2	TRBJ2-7	CASSLAVGADEQYF	TGTGCCAGCAGCTTAGCGGTTGGTGCGGACGAGCAGTACTTC
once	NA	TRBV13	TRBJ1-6	CASSFSSAPSSPLHF	TGTGCCAGCAGCTTTTCGTCAGCCCCTAGTTCACCCCTCCACTTT
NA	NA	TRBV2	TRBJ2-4	CASRGGVAKNIQYF	TGTGCCAGCAGAGGCGGCGTAGCCAAAAACATTCAGTACTTC
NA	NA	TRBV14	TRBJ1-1	CASSSGLGGMNTEAFF	TGTGCCAGCAGCTCAGGGTTAGGTGGCATGAACACTGAAGCTTTCTTT
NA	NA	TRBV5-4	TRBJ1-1	CASSFVLRTAEAFF	TGTGCCAGCAGCTTCGTATTAAGGACAGCTGAAGCTTTCTTT
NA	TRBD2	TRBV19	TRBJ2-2	CASKTSGSGTGELFF	TGTGCCAGCAAGACTAGCGGGAGTGGCACCGGGGAGCTGTTTTTT
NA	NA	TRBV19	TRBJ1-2	CASSRYGYTF	TGTGCCAGTAGTCGGTATGGCTACACCTTC
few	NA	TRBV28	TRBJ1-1	CASRTGGRGGTEAFF	TGTGCCAGTAGAACCGGTGGCAGGGGTGGCACTGAAGCTTTCTTT
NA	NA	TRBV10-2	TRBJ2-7	CASSENKAADEQYF	TGCGCCAGCAGTGAGAATAAGGCGGCGGACGAGCAGTACTTC
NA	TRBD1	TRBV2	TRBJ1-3	CASSAQGASGNTIYF	TGTGCCAGCAGTGCACAGGGGGCGTCTGGAAACACCATATATTTT
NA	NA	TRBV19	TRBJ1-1	CASTPRRGYDTEAFF	TGTGCCAGTACCCCACGGAGGGGTTATGACACTGAAGCTTTCTTT
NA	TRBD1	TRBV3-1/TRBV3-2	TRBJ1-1	CASSPTGSDEAFF	TGTGCCAGCAGCCCGACAGGGTCGGATGAAGCTTTCTTT
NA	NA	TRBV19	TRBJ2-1	CASSAANEQFF	TGTGCCAGTAGTGCGGCCAATGAGCAGTTCTTC
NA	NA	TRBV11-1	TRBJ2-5	CASSLFPHQVGETQYF	TGTGCCAGCAGCTTATTCCCGCACCAGGTCGGAGAGACCCAGTACTTC
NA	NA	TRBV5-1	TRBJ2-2	CASSFRLQAGELFF	TGCGCCAGCAGCTTCCGCTTGCAGGCCGGGGAGCTGTTTTTT
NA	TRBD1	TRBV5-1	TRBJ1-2	CASSLVGQGAHGYTF	TGCGCCAGCAGCTTGGTGGGACAGGGGGCCCATGGCTACACCTTC
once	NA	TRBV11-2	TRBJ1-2	CASSLTGESPIYGYTF	TGTGCCAGCAGCTTAACAGGTGAATCACCGATCTATGGCTACACCTTC
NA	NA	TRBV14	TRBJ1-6	CASSQDEARYNSPLHF	TGTGCCAGCAGCCAAGATGAGGCAAGATATAATTCACCCCTCCACTTT
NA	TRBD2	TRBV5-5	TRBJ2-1	CASSSGLATSYNEQFF	TGTGCCAGCAGCTCCGGACTAGCAACCTCCTACAATGAGCAGTTCTTC
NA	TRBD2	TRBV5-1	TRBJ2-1	CASSFFTSGSSYNEQFF	TGCGCCAGCAGCTTCTTTACTAGCGGGAGTAGCTACAATGAGCAGTTCTTC
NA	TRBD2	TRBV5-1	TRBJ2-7	CASSLWTSGGPYEQYF	TGCGCCAGCAGCCTCTGGACTAGCGGAGGCCCCTACGAGCAGTACTTC
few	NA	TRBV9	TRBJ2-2	CASSDFETQGGTGELFF	TGTGCCAGCAGCGACTTCGAAACCCAGGGTGGAACCGGGGAGCTGTTTTTT